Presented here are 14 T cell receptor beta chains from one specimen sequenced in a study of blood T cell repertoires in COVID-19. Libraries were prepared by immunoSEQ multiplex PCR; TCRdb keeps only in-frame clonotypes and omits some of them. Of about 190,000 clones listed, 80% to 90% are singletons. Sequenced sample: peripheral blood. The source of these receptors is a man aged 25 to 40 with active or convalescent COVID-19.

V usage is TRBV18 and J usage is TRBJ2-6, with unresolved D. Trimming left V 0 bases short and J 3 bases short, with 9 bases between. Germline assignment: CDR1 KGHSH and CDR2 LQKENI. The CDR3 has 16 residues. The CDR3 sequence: CASSPPSGGGANVLTF. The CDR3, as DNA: TGTGCCAGCTCACCACCGTCAGGTGGTGGGGCCAACGTCCTGACTTTC.

CDR3 DNA sequence: TGTGCCAGCAGTTATCAAGGACAGGGGTTCTACGAGCAGTACGTC. Protein: CASSYQGQGFYEQYV. The genes are TRBV28 and TRBJ2-7; 9 bases align to TRBD1. Germline V gives CDR1 MDHEN, CDR2 SYDVKM. The CDR3 covers 15 residues. V was clipped by 4 bases and J by 3 bases; unmatched bases: 7.

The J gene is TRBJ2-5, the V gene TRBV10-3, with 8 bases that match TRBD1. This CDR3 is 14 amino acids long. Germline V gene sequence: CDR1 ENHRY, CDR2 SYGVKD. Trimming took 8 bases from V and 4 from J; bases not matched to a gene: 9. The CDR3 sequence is CAIGGQEGRETQYF. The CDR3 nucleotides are TGTGCCATCGGGGGACAGGAAGGTAGAGAGACCCAGTACTTC.

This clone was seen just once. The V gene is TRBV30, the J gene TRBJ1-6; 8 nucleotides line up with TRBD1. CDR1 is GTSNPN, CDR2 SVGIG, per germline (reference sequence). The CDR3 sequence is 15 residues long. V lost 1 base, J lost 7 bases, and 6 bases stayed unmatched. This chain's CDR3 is CAWSAGQGWNSPLHF. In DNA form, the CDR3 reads TGTGCCTGGAGTGCAGGACAGGGTTGGAATTCACCCCTCCACTTT.

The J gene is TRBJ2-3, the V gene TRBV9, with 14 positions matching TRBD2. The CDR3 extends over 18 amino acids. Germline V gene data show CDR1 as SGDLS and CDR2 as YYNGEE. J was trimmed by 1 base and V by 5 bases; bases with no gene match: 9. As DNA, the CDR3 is TGTGCCAGCAGAAAGGGACTAGCGGGAGTGGGAGGCACAGATACGCAGTATTTT. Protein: CASRKGLAGVGGTDTQYF.

The chain's CDR3 is CASSQTARDGELFF. CDR3 coding DNA: TGTGCCAGCAGCCAGACGGCGAGGGACGGGGAGCTGTTTTTT. J is TRBJ2-2 and V is TRBV7-3, with D possibly being TRBD2 (5 bases). The germline CDR1 and CDR2 sequences are SGHTA and FQGTGA. Trimming removed 5 bases at V and 7 bases at J, with 14 bases between. The CDR3 is 14 residues long. The whole variable domain, filled in from reference TRBV7-3 and TRBJ2-2, reads GAGVSQTPSNKVTEKGKYVELRCDPISGHTALYWYRQSLGQGPEFLIYFQGTGAADDSGLPNDRFFAVRPEGSVSTLKIQRTERGDSAVYLCASSQTARDGELFFGEGSRLTVL.

The CDR3 loop reads CASSISGLAAEQFF. The CDR3 coding sequence is TGTGCCAGTAGTATCTCCGGACTAGCGGCTGAGCAGTTCTTC. The chain employs TRBV19 and TRBJ2-1, with TRBD2 identical over 10 bases. The germline V gene encodes CDR1 LNHDA and CDR2 SQIVND (reference sequence). There are 14 residues in the CDR3. V trimming: 3 bases; J trimming: 9 bases; junction bases outside the gene matches: 5.

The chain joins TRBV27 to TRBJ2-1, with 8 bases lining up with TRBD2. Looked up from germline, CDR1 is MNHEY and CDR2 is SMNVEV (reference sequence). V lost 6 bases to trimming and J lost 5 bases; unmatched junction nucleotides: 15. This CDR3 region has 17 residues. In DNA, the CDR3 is TGTGCCAGCAGCCCTAATGGGGTGCGGGGGGTAAACAATGAGCAGTTCTTC. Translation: CASSPNGVRGVNNEQFF.

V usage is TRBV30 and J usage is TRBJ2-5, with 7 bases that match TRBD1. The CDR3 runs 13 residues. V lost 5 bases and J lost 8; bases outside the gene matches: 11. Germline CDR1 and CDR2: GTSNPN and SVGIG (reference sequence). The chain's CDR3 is CAWEYRGSETQYF. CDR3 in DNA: TGTGCCTGGGAGTACAGGGGTTCGGAAACCCAGTACTTC.

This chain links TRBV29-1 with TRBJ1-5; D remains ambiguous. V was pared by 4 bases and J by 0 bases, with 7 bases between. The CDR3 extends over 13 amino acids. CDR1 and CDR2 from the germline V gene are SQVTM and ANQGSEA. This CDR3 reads CSVAGNSNQPQHF. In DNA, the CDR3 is TGCAGCGTTGCGGGAAATAGCAATCAGCCCCAGCATTTT.

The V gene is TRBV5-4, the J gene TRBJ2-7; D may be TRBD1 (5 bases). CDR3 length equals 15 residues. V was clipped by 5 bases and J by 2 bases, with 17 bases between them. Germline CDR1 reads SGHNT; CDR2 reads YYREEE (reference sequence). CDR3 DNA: TGTGCCAGCAGTTTAGGGCAGGGATCGCCCTACGAGCAGTACTTC. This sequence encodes CASSLGQGSPYEQYF. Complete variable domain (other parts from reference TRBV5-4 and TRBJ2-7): ETGVTQSPTHLIKTRGQQVTLRCSSQSGHNTVSWYQQALGQGPQFIFQYYREEENGRGNFPPRFSGLQFPNYSSELNVNALELDDSALYLCASSLGQGSPYEQYFGPGTRLTVT.

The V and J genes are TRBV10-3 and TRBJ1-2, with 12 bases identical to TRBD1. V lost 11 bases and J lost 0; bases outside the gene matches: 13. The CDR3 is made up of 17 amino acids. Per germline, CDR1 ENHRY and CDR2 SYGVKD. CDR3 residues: CAAQKPGQGASNYGYTF. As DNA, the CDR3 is TGTGCCGCCCAAAAACCGGGACAGGGGGCGTCTAACTATGGCTACACCTTC.

CDR3 sequence: CASSPGTAQETQYF. For the CDR3, the DNA is TGTGCCAGCAGCCCGGGGACAGCTCAAGAGACCCAGTACTTC. V gene TRBV5-6 combines with J gene TRBJ2-5; 7 bases match TRBD1. This CDR3 is built from 14 residues. Germline loops: CDR1 SGHDT, CDR2 YYEEEE. The ends lost 4 bases at V and 2 bases at J; junction bases unmatched: 5.

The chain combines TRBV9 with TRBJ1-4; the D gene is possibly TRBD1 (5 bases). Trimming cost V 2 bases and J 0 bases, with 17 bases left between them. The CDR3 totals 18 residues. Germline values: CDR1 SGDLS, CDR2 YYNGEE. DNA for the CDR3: TGTGCCAGCAGCGTCTCGTGGGGGAGGACTGCAACTAATGAAAAACTGTTTTTT. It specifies CASSVSWGRTATNEKLFF.